This T cell receptor (beta chain) is drawn from a study of blood T cells in healthy people across ages. This clonotype was detected a few times. Then a second PCR, running about 6 to 12 cycles, was carried out with a sample-barcoded 5' primer and a J-beta primer mix. Each CDR3 protein gets one entry after TCRdb re-called the 5' RACE reads with MiXCR. The table has 540,000 or so distinct CDR3 sequences, roughly a quarter seen once. Material for sequencing was blood. This TCR came from a woman aged 70-85 years in good health.

The CDR3 bases are TGTGCCAGCAGCTTAGCGGTAGCGGACCAAGAGACCCAGTACTTC. This translates into CASSLAVADQETQYF. The V gene is TRBV7-8, the J gene TRBJ2-5; D may be TRBD2 (6 bases). Germline V gives CDR1 SGHVS, CDR2 FQNEAQ. This CDR3 spans 15 amino acids. The V gene lost 0 bases and the J gene lost 0 bases, with 8 bases spanning the gap.